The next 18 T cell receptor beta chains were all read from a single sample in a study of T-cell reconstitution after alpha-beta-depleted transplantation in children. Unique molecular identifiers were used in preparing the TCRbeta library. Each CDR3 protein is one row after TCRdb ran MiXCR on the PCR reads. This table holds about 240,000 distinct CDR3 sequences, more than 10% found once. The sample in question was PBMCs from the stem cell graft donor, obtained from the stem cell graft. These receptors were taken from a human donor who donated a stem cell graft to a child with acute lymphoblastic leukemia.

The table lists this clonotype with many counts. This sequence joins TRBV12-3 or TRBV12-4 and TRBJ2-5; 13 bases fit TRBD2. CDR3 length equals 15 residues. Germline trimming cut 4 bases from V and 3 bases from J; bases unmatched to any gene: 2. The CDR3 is CASSSGLAGKETQYF. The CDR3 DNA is TGTGCCAGCAGTTCGGGACTAGCGGGAAAAGAGACCCAGTACTTC.

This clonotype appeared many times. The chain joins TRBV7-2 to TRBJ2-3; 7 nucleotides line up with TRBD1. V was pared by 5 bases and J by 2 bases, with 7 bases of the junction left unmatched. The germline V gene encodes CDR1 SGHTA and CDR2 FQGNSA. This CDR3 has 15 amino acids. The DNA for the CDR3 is TGTGCCAGCAGCAGCAGGACAGGATACACAGATACGCAGTATTTT. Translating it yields CASSSRTGYTDTQYF.

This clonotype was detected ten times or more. CDR3 nucleotides: TGTGCCAGCAGTTTAAGGCATGGGGGAGCTTTCTTT. Translating gives CASSLRHGGAFF. This chain links TRBV28 with TRBJ1-1, with D perhaps TRBD1 (5 bases). Trimming stripped 2 bases from V and 10 bases from J, with 11 bases between. In germline, CDR1 is MDHEN, CDR2 SYDVKM. The CDR3 has 12 amino acids.

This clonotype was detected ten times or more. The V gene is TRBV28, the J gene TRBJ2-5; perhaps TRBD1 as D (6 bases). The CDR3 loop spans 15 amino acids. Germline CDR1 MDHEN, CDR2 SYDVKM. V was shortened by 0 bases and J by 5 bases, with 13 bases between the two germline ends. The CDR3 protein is CASSLWGARGETQYF. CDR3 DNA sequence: TGTGCCAGCAGTTTATGGGGGGCCCGAGGGGAGACCCAGTACTTC.

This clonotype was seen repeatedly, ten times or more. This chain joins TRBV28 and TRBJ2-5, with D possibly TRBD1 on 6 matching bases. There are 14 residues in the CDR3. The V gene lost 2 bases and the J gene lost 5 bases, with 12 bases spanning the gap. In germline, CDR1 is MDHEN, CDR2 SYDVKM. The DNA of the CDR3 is TGTGCCAGCAGTTTAAACAGGGAAGTTGAGACCCAGTACTTC. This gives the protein CASSLNREVETQYF.

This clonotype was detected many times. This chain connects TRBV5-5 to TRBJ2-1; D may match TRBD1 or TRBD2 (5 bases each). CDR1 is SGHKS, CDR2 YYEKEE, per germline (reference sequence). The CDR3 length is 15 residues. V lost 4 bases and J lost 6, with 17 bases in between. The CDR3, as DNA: TGTGCCAGCAGCATCCGGGACGGGCACCTCAATGAGCAGTTCTTC. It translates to CASSIRDGHLNEQFF.

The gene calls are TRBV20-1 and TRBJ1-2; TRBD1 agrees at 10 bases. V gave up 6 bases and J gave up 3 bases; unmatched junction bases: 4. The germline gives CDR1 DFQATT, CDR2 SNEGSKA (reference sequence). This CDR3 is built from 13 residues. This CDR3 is CSAVDRGDYGYTF. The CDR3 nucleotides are TGCAGTGCCGTGGACAGGGGGGACTATGGCTACACCTTC.

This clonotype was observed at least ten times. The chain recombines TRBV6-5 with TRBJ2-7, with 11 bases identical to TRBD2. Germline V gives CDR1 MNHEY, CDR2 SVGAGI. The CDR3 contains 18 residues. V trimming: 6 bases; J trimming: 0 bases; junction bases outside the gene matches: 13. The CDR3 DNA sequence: TGTGCCAGCAGCCGCGGGACTAGCGGAGGGAGTGGCTCCTACGAGCAGTACTTC. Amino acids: CASSRGTSGGSGSYEQYF.

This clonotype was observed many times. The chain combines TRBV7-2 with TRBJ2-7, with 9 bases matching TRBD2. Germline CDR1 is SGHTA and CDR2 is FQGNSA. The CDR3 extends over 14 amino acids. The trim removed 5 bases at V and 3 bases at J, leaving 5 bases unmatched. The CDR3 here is CASSRSGGRYEQYF. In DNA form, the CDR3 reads TGTGCCAGCAGCCGTAGCGGGGGACGCTACGAGCAGTACTTC.

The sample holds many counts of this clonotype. The CDR3 region has the DNA TGTGCCAGCCAGAAAACGGGGCCCTACAATGAGCAGTTCTTC. Residues: CASQKTGPYNEQFF. This rearrangement joins TRBV6-2 or TRBV6-3 to TRBJ2-1; D might be TRBD1 or TRBD2, each matching 5 bases. V was cut by 8 bases and J by 2 bases, with 13 bases left in between. CDR3 length equals 14 residues. In germline, CDR1 is MNHEY, CDR2 SVGEGT.

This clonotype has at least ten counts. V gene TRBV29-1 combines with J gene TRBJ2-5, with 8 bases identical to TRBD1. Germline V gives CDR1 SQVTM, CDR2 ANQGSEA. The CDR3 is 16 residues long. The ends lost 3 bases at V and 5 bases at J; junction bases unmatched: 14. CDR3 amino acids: CSVDNEGRRQGETQYF. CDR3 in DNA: TGCAGCGTTGACAATGAGGGTCGGAGACAGGGGGAGACCCAGTACTTC. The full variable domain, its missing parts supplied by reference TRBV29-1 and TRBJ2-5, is SAVISQKPSRDICQRGTSLTIQCQVDSQVTMMFWYRQQPGQSLTLIATANQGSEATYESGFVIDKFPISRPNLTFSTLTVSNMSPEDSSIYLCSVDNEGRRQGETQYFGPGTRLLVL.

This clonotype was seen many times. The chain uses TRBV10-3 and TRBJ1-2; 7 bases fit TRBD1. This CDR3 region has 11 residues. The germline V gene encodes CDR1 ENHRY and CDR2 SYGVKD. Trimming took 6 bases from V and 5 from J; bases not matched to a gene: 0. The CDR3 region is CAIRQGYGYTF. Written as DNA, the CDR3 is TGTGCCATCAGACAGGGGTATGGCTACACCTTC.

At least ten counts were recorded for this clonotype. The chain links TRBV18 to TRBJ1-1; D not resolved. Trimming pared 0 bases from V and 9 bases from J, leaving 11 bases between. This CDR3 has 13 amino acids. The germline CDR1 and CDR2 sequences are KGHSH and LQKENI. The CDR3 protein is CASSPPSSAKAFF. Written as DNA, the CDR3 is TGTGCCAGCTCACCACCATCGAGCGCTAAAGCTTTCTTT.

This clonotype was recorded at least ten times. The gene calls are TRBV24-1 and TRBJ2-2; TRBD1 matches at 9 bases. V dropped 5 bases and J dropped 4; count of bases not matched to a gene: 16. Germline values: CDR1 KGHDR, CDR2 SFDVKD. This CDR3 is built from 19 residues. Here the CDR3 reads CATSGGDRDPGQLTGELFF. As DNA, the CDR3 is TGTGCCACCAGTGGAGGGGACAGGGACCCAGGGCAACTCACCGGGGAGCTGTTTTTT.

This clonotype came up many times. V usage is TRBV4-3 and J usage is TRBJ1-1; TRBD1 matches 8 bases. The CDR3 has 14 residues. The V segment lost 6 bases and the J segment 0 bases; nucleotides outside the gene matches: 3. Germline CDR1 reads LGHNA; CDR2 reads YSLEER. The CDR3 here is CASRDRAMNTEAFF. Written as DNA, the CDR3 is TGCGCCAGCAGGGACAGGGCCATGAACACTGAAGCTTTCTTT.

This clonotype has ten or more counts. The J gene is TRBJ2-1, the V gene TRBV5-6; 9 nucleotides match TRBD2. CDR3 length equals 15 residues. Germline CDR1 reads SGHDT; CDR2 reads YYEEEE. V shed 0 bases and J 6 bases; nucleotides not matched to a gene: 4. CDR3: CASSLVRGGFNEQFF. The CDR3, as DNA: TGTGCCAGCAGCTTGGTGCGGGGGGGTTTCAATGAGCAGTTCTTC.

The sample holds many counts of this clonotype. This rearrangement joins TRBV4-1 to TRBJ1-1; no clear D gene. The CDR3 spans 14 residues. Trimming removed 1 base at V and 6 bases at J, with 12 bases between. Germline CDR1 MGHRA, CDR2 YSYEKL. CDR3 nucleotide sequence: TGCGCCAGCAGCCAAGTTCGGGCAGCCGCTGAAGCTTTCTTT. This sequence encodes CASSQVRAAAEAFF.

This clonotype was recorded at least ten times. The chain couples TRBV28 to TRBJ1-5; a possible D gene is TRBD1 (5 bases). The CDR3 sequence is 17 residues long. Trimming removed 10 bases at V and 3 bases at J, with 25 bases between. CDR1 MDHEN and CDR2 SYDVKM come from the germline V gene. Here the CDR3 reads CATVRADWVRNNQPQHF. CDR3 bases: TGTGCCACCGTCAGGGCAGACTGGGTGAGGAACAATCAGCCCCAGCATTTT.